This passage covers 10 T cell receptor beta chains from one sample sequenced in a study of blood T cell repertoires in COVID-19. Some clones are missing from TCRdb's copy, which holds only in-frame ones; the method was immunoSEQ multiplex PCR. This sample yields about 240,000 clones, of which about four fifths are seen a single time; around 3.3% belongs to the top ten. The sample was PBMCs or T cells enriched from blood (not recorded which). The receptors stem from a woman aged 40-49 years who had been exposed to COVID-19.

This clone has just a few counts. The chain couples TRBV4-1 to TRBJ2-7; D unclear. Trimming took off 2 bases at V and 2 bases at J, with 7 bases between the two ends. CDR1 MGHRA and CDR2 YSYEKL come from the germline V gene. This CDR3 contains 13 residues. CDR3 DNA: TGCGCCAGCAGCCAAACCGGTACCTACGAGCAGTACTTC. Translation: CASSQTGTYEQYF.

The V call is TRBV2, the J call TRBJ2-3; no reliable D call. This CDR3 contains 12 residues. Germline assignment: CDR1 SNHLY and CDR2 FYNNEI. The ends were cut back, 8 bases at V and 0 bases at J, with 6 bases in the middle. This CDR3 is CASPRSTDTQYF. The CDR3 nucleotides read TGTGCCAGCCCTCGGAGCACAGATACGCAGTATTTT. The full variable domain, with the rest looked up from reference TRBV2 and TRBJ2-3, is EPEVTQTPSHQVTQMGQEVILRCVPISNHLYFYWYRQILGQKVEFLVSFYNNEISEKSEIFDDQFSVERPDGSNFTLKIRSTKLEDSAMYFCASPRSTDTQYFGPGTRLTVL.

This clone was found once. DNA of the CDR3: TGTGCCTGGAGTATGGGCAGGGAGGTAAAACTGTTTTTT. Protein: CAWSMGREVKLFF. This sequence joins TRBV30 and TRBJ1-4, with TRBD1 as a possible D gene (5 bases). CDR1 and CDR2 from the germline V gene are GTSNPN and SVGIG (reference sequence). Trimming left V 2 bases short and J 10 bases short, with 14 bases between. This CDR3 is 13 amino acids long.

The rearrangement links TRBV2 to TRBJ2-7, with D possibly being TRBD1 (6 bases). V was pared by 6 bases and J by 2 bases, with 11 bases between. The CDR3 is made up of 13 amino acids. The germline V gene has CDR1 SNHLY and CDR2 FYNNEI. The CDR3 bases are TGTGCCAGCAGCCGGGACATAACCTACGAGCAGTACTTC. This translates into CASSRDITYEQYF.

This clone was seen a handful of times. The chain recombines TRBV4-1 with TRBJ1-1; D might be TRBD1 (5 bases). The CDR3 length is 17 residues. CDR1 and CDR2 from the germline V gene are MGHRA and YSYEKL. The germline V and J ends were trimmed by 0 bases and 11 bases, with 25 bases remaining between them. Here the CDR3 DNA reads TGCGCCAGCAGCCAAGATCCCACCCTCGACAGTTATGGGGGGGCTTTCTTT. Its translation is CASSQDPTLDSYGGAFF.

V is TRBV5-1 and J is TRBJ2-2; D is unclear. V lost 1 base and J 1 base, leaving 14 bases between the germline ends. The CDR3 spans 17 residues. Germline values: CDR1 SGHRS, CDR2 YFSETQ. The CDR3: CASSLSPSVWNTGELFF. The CDR3 nucleotides are TGCGCCAGCAGCTTGAGTCCCTCAGTATGGAACACCGGGGAGCTGTTTTTT.

This clone was seen once. The rearrangement joins TRBV19 to TRBJ2-5; 10 nucleotides match TRBD2. Germline V lookup: CDR1 LNHDA, CDR2 SQIVND (reference sequence). The junction had 4 bases not matched to a gene; V was cut back by 7 bases and J by 2 bases. This CDR3 is built from 14 residues. CDR3 sequence reads: CASTGLAVQETQYF. For the CDR3, the DNA is TGTGCCAGTACTGGACTAGCGGTTCAAGAGACCCAGTACTTC. Looking up the rest from reference TRBV19 and TRBJ2-5 gives the full variable domain: DGGITQSPKYLFRKEGQNVTLSCEQNLNHDAMYWYRQDPGQGLRLIYYSQIVNDFQKGDIAEGYSVSREKKESFPLTVTSAQKNPTAFYLCASTGLAVQETQYFGPGTRLLVL.

The chain carries TRBV12-5 and TRBJ1-5; 12 bases are shared with TRBD1. The germline CDR1 and CDR2 sequences are LGHNT and FRNRAP. J lost 5 bases, V lost 4 bases, and 9 bases had no gene match. This CDR3 has 17 amino acids. In DNA form, the CDR3 reads TGTGCTAGTGGTTCATCCTACGGGACAGGGGGCGATCAGCCCCAGCATTTT. Translated, it gives CASGSSYGTGGDQPQHF.

This clone was seen only a few times. The V call is TRBV6-5, the J call TRBJ1-1; 7 bases agree with TRBD1. V lost 6 bases to trimming and J lost 0 bases; unmatched junction nucleotides: 7. Germline values: CDR1 MNHEY, CDR2 SVGAGI. CDR3 length: 15 amino acids. The chain's CDR3 is CASSPLRGVNTEAFF. DNA of the CDR3: TGTGCCAGCAGCCCACTCAGGGGGGTGAACACTGAAGCTTTCTTT.

The V and J genes are TRBV11-2 and TRBJ2-7; TRBD2 agrees at 11 bases. The CDR3 has 17 amino acids. With V trimmed by 3 bases and J by 0 bases, 7 bases remained unmatched. CDR1 is SGHAT, CDR2 FQNNGV, per germline. The CDR3 coding sequence is TGTGCCAGCAGCTTCGAACCGGGGACTAGCGGCTCCTACGAGCAGTACTTC. It is translated as CASSFEPGTSGSYEQYF.